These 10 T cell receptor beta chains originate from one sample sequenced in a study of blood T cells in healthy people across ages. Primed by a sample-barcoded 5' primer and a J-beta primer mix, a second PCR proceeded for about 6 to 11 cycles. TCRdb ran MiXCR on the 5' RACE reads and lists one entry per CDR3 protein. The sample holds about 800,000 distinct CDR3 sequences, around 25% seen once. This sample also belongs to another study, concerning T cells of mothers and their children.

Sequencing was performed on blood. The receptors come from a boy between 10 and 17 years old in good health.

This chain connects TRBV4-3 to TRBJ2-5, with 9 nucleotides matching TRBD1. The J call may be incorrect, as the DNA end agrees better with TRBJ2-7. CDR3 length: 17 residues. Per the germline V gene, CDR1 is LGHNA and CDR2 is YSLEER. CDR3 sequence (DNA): TGCGCCAGCAGCCAAGATCGAGTGGGACAGGGTTCCTACGAGCAGTACTTC. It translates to CASSQDRVGQGSYEQYF.

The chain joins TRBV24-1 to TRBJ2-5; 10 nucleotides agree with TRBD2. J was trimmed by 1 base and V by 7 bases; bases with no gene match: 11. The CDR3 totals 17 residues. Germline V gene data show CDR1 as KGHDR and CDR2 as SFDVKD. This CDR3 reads CATSEPLAGDVQETQYF. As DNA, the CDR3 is TGTGCCACCAGCGAACCGCTAGCGGGAGACGTCCAAGAGACCCAGTACTTC.

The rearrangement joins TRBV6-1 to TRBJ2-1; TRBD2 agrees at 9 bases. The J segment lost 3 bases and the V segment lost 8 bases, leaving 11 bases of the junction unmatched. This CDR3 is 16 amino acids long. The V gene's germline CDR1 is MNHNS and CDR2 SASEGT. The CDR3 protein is CASSRASGDDYNEQFF. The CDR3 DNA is TGTGCCAGCTCCCGGGCTAGCGGGGATGACTACAATGAGCAGTTCTTC.

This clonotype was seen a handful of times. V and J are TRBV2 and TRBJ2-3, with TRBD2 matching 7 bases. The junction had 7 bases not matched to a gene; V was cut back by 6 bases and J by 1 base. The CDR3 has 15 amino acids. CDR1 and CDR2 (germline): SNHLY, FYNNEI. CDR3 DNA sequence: TGTGCCAGCAGAAAATCGGGACTACGCACAGATACGCAGTATTTT. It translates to CASRKSGLRTDTQYF.

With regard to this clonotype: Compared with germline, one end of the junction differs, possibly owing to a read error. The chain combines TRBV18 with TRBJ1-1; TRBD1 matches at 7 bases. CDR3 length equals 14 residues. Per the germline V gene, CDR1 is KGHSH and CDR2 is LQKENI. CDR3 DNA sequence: TGTGCCAGCTCACCGACAGGGTTCGACACTGAAGCTGTCTTT. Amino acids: CASSPTGFDTEAVF.

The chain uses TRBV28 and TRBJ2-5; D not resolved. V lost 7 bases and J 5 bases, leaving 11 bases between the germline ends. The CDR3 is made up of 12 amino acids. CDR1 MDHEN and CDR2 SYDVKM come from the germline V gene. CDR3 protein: CASTSTEETQYF. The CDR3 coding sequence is TGTGCCAGCACATCCACGGAGGAGACCCAGTACTTC. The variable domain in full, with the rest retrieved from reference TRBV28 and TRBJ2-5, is DVKVTQSSRYLVKRTGEKVFLECVQDMDHENMFWYRQDPGLGLRLIYFSYDVKMKEKGDIPEGYSVSREKKERFSLILESASTNQTSMYLCASTSTEETQYFGPGTRLLVL.

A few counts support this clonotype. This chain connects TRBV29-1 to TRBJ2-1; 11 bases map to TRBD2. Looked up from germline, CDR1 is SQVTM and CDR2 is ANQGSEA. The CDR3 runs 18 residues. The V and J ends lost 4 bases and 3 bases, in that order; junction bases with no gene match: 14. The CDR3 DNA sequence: TGCAGCGTTGGTGGGACATTACTACTAGCGGGAGACTACAATGAGCAGTTCTTC. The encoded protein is CSVGGTLLLAGDYNEQFF.

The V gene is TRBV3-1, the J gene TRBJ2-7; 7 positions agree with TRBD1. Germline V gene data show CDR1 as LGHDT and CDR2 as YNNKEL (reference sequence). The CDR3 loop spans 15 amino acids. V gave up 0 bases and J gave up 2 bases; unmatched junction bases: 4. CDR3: CASSQDPGTAYEQYF. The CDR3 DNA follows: TGTGCCAGCAGCCAAGATCCCGGGACAGCCTACGAGCAGTACTTC.

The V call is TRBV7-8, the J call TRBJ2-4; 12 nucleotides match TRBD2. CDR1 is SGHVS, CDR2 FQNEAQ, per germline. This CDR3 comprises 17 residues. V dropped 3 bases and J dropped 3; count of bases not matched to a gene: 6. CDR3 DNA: TGTGCCAGCAGCTTGTTGACTAGCGGGAGTGTCAAAAACATTCAGTACTTC. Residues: CASSLLTSGSVKNIQYF. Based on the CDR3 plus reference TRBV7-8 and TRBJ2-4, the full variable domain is GAGVSQSPRYKVAKRGQDVALRCDPISGHVSLFWYQQALGQGPEFLTYFQNEAQLDKSGLPSDRFFAERPEGSVSTLKIQRTQQEDSAVYLCASSLLTSGSVKNIQYFGAGTRLSVL.

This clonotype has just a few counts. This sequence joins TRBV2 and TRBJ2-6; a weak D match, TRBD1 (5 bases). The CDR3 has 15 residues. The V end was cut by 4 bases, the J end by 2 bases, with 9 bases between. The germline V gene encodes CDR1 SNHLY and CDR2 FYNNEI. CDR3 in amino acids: CASSAGFPGANVLTF. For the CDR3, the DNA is TGTGCCAGCAGTGCAGGGTTTCCTGGGGCCAACGTCCTGACTTTC.